The present entry profiles one T cell receptor (beta chain) with its context. What it binds is not known. The source of the sample is a study of shared clonotypes between healthy human individuals. Study-wide points: Some clonotypes were shared by all four sorted-subset donors, while others were not shared. The non-shared ones had lower generation probabilities than the shared ones.

Donors were healthy HIV-negative adults without recent acute infections or vaccinations. Trimming left V 4 bases short and J 2 bases short, with 13 bases between. CDR1 SGHTA and CDR2 FQGNSA come from the germline V gene. This CDR3 spans 15 amino acids. Every subset had its genomic DNA shared out evenly among several immunoSEQ plates. Only in-frame clones appear in the TCRdb table, and some are missing; sequencing was by immunoSEQ multiplex PCR. The repertoire holds a few million clones, with 93% as singletons. The receptor comes from a young man in good health. Some clones in this sample may be carry-over from other donors' samples. This chain joins TRBV7-2 and TRBJ2-3; no clear D. The sequencing sample was made of naive CD4+ T cells from PBMCs. Subset indicated: CD45RA+ positively selected. Here the CDR3 DNA reads TGTGCCAGCAGCTCGTACGGCTATGACACAGATACGCAGTATTTT. Translated, it gives CASSSYGYDTDTQYF.